This TCR beta chain appears in the sequencing data of a study of T cell changes during pregnancy in multiple sclerosis. This clone was found once. Some clones are missing from TCRdb's copy, which holds only in-frame ones; the method was immunoSEQ multiplex PCR. Among approximately 110,000 clones, more than 85% were seen once, and the ten largest hold 3.5%. The sequence came from a female donor with multiple sclerosis, enrolled in a pregnancy study. Here the sequenced sample was peripheral blood, taken after pregnancy.

The CDR3 nucleotides read TGTGCCAGCAGCGTTTTTGGGGGGTCGAGGGTCTACGAGCAGTACTTC. Translation: CASSVFGGSRVYEQYF. This sequence joins TRBV9 and TRBJ2-7; D perhaps matches TRBD2 (6 bases). The CDR3 is 16 residues long. V was trimmed by 2 bases and J by 3 bases, leaving 18 bases between them. The germline gives CDR1 SGDLS, CDR2 YYNGEE.